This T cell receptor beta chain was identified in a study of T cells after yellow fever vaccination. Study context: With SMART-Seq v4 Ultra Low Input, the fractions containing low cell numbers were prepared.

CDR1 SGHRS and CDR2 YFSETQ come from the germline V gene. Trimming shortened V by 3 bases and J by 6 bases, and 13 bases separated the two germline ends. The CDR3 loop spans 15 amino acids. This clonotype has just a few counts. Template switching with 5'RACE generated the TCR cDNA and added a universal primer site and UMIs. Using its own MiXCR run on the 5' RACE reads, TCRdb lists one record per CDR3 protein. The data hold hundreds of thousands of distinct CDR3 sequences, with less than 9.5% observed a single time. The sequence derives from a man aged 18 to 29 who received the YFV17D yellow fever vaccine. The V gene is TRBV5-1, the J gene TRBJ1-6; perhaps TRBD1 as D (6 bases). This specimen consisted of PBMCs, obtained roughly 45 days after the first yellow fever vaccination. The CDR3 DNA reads TGCGCCAGCAGCTCTTCACAGGGTGGTAATTCACCCCTCCACTTT. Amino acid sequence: CASSSSQGGNSPLHF.